This T cell receptor beta chain was sequenced during a study of blood T cell repertoires in COVID-19. About the study: T cells, B-cell-depleted T cells, or PBMCs supplied cDNA or gDNA.

Authors' data handling: Amplification from reference gene primers served as the basis for estimated nucleated cell counts. Measured with immunoSEQ multiplex PCR; TCRdb has only the in-frame clones, and not every one. The DNA gave D and trimming, while V, J and clone size come from that table. The sample shows roughly 300,000 clones, 87% of them seen only once. Cohort placement rested on clinical history that participants reported themselves. V was pared by 3 bases and J by 0 bases, with 6 bases between. CDR3 length equals 14 residues. Germline CDR1 and CDR2: MNHNY and SVGAGI (reference sequence). This sequence joins TRBV6-6 and TRBJ1-3; no firm D call. This TCR derives from a woman aged 25 to 45 who had recovered from COVID-19. What was sequenced was PBMCs or T cells enriched from blood (not recorded which). CDR3 DNA sequence: TGTGCCAGCAGTTATGGTAGCTCTGGAAACACCATATATTTT. Protein sequence: CASSYGSSGNTIYF.